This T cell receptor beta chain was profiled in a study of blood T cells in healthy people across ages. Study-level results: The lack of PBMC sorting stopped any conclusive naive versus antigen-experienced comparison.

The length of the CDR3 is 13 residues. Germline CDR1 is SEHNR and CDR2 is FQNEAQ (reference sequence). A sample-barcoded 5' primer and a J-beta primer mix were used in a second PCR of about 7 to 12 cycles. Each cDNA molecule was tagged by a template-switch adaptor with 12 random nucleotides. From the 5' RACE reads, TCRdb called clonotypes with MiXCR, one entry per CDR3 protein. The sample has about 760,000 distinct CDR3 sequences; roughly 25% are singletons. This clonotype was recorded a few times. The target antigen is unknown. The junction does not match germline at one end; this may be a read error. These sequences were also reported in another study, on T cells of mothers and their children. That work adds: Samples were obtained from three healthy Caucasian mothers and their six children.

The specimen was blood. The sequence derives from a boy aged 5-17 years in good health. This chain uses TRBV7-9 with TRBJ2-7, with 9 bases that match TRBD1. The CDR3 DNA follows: TGTGCCAGCAGCCGGACAGGGGCCTACAAGCAGTACTTC. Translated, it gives CASSRTGAYKQYF.